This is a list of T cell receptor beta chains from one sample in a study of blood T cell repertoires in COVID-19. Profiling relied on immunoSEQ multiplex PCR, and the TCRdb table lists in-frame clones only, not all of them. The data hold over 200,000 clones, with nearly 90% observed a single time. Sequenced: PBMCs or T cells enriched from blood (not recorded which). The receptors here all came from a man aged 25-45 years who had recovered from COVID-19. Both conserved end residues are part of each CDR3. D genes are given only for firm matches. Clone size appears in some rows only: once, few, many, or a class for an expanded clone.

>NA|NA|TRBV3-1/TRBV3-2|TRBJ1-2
CASSQTAPPLGRGYGYTF
TGTGCCAGCAGCCAAACAGCCCCTCCACTGGGGCGGGGCTATGGCTACACCTTC
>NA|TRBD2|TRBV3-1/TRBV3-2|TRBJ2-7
CASSQAGLAVVF
TGTGCCAGCAGCCAGGCGGGACTAGCGGTTGTCTTT
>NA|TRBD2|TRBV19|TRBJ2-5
CASSISALALETQYF
TGTGCCAGTAGTATATCGGCACTAGCGTTGGAGACCCAGTACTTC
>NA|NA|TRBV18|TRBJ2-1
CASSPSREQFF
TGTGCCAGCTCACCAAGCCGTGAGCAGTTCTTC
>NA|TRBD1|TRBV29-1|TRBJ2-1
CSVEDPRGQGGYNEQFF
TGCAGCGTTGAAGACCCGCGTGGACAGGGAGGTTACAATGAGCAGTTCTTC
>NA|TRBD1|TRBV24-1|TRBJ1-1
CATSENGQDLEAFF
TGTGCCACCAGTGAAAACGGACAGGACCTTGAAGCTTTCTTT
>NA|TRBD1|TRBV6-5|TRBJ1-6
CASSNTGGYNSPLHF
TGTGCCAGCAGTAACACAGGGGGCTATAATTCACCCCTCCACTTT
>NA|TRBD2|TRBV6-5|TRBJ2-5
CASREVGNSEETQYF
TGTGCCAGTCGGGAGGTTGGTAATTCAGAGGAGACCCAGTACTTC
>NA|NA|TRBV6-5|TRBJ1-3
CASMIRTTGNTIYF
TGTGCCAGCATGATCCGGACTACTGGAAACACCATATATTTT
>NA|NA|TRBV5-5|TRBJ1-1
CASSLGSSVMGFF
TGTGCCAGCAGCTTGGGCTCGTCGGTAATGGGCTTCTTT
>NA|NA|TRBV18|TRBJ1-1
CASSQGQNTEAFF
TGTGCCAGCTCACAGGGGCAGAACACTGAAGCTTTCTTT
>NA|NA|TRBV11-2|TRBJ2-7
CASSSQQGEYEQYF
TGTGCCAGCAGCTCACAACAGGGTGAGTACGAGCAGTACTTC
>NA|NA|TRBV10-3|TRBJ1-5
CAISDLGGGRQPQHF
TGTGCCATCAGTGACCTCGGGGGGGGCAGGCAGCCCCAGCATTTT
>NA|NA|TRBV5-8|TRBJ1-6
CATTPYHSSYNSPLHF
TGTGCCACCACCCCGTATCATAGCTCCTATAATTCACCCCTCCACTTT
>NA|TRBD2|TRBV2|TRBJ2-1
CASRGTSGSNEQFF
TGTGCCAGCAGGGGGACTAGCGGGAGCAATGAGCAGTTCTTC
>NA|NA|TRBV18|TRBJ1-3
CASSPTAGEGLSGNTIYF
TGTGCCAGCTCACCAACCGCTGGGGAGGGCCTCTCTGGAAACACCATATATTTT
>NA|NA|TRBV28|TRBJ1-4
CASRSRVEKLFF
TGTGCCAGCAGATCCCGAGTAGAAAAACTGTTTTTT
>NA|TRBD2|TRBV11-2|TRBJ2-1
CASSGRTSEQFF
TGTGCCAGCAGCGGACGGACTAGCGAGCAGTTCTTC
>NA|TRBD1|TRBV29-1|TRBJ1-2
CSVDQGAPDGYTF
TGCAGCGTTGATCAGGGGGCACCCGACGGCTACACCTTC
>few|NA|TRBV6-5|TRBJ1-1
CASSYSIRTDTEAFF
TGTGCCAGCAGTTACTCGATTCGGACAGACACTGAAGCTTTCTTT
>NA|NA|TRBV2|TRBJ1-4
CASKTARVLGEKLFF
TGTGCCAGCAAGACCGCGAGGGTTTTGGGAGAAAAACTGTTTTTT
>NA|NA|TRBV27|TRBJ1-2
CASSLTTEYGYTF
TGTGCCAGCAGTTTAACAACAGAATATGGCTACACCTTC
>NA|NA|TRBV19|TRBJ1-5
CASKTQRNSNQPQHF
TGTGCCAGTAAGACACAGCGGAATAGCAATCAGCCCCAGCATTTT
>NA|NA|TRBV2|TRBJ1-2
CASSGAGDYGYTF
TGTGCCAGCAGTGGGGCCGGGGACTATGGCTACACCTTC
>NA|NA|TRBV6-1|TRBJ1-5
CASSGSIAGGNQPQHF
TGTGCCAGCAGTGGATCCATTGCAGGGGGCAATCAGCCCCAGCATTTT
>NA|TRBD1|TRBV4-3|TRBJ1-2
CASSQVRGTGASGNYGYTF
TGCGCCAGCAGCCAAGTTAGGGGGACAGGGGCATCGGGTAACTATGGCTACACCTTC
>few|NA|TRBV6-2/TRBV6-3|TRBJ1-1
CASSYGSEDTEAFF
TGTGCCAGCAGTTACGGGTCTGAGGACACTGAAGCTTTCTTT
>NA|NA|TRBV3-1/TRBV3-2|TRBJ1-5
CASSQRQGNDQPQHF
TGTGCCAGCAGCCAAAGGCAGGGAAACGATCAGCCCCAGCATTTT
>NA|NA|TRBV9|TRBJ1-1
CASSVGAGVSEAFF
TGTGCCAGCAGCGTGGGGGCAGGGGTCTCTGAAGCTTTCTTT
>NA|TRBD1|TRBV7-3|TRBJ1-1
CASSLSRDSTEAFF
TGTGCCAGCAGCTTAAGCCGGGACAGCACTGAAGCTTTCTTT
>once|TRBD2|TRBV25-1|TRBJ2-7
CASSASLAGFYEQYF
TGTGCCAGCAGTGCGTCACTAGCGGGGTTCTACGAGCAGTACTTC
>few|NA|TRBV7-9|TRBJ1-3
CASSLEQGFSTGNTIYF
TGTGCCAGCAGCTTAGAACAGGGCTTCAGCACTGGAAACACCATATATTTT